The rows below give T cell receptor beta chains drawn from one sample of a study of CD8+ T cells in alopecia areata. Using immunoSEQ multiplex PCR, the repertoire was profiled, and TCRdb retains in-frame clones only, with some absent. The sample lists 150,000 to 250,000 clones; 45% to 75% were seen once. Source: CD4+ T cells sorted from blood, taken at week 4, from a patient treated with tofacitinib. These receptors were collected from a human donor with alopecia areata. Both conserved end residues are part of each CDR3. D genes are given only for firm matches. Size tells how often a clone was seen (once, few, many) or the class of an expanded clone, and some rows leave it out.

j_call: TRBJ2-5
d_call: -
clone_size: -
v_call: TRBV5-1
cdr3_nt: TGCGCCAGCAGCCCGACAGGGAGGGAGAAAGAGACCCAGTACTTC
cdr3_aa: CASSPTGREKETQYF

j_call: TRBJ2-3
d_call: -
clone_size: -
v_call: TRBV4-1
cdr3_nt: TGCGCCAGCAGCCACAGCTGGTCGCAGTATTTT
cdr3_aa: CASSHSWSQYF

j_call: TRBJ1-4
d_call: -
clone_size: -
v_call: TRBV30
cdr3_nt: TGTGCCTGGAGTGTAGGAGTAACTAATGAAAAACTGTTTTTT
cdr3_aa: CAWSVGVTNEKLFF

j_call: TRBJ2-3
d_call: TRBD1
clone_size: -
v_call: TRBV29-1
cdr3_nt: TGCAGCGTTGGACAGGGGGCCTACACAGATACGCAGTATTTT
cdr3_aa: CSVGQGAYTDTQYF

j_call: TRBJ2-5
d_call: TRBD1
clone_size: -
v_call: TRBV30
cdr3_nt: TGTGCCTGGAGCGAAGGGGGACAGGGTGAGACCCAGTACTTC
cdr3_aa: CAWSEGGQGETQYF

j_call: TRBJ2-2
d_call: TRBD1
clone_size: once
v_call: TRBV30
cdr3_nt: TGTGCCTGCCCCGGTCCGGGACAGGCACACGGGGAGCTGTTTTTT
cdr3_aa: CACPGPGQAHGELFF

j_call: TRBJ2-1
d_call: TRBD1
clone_size: -
v_call: TRBV4-1
cdr3_nt: TGCGCCAGCAGCCAAGGGACAGGGTGGTCTAATGAGCAGTTCTTC
cdr3_aa: CASSQGTGWSNEQFF

j_call: TRBJ1-6
d_call: -
clone_size: -
v_call: TRBV30
cdr3_nt: TGTGCCTGGAGCGCGACGTCACCCCTCCACTTT
cdr3_aa: CAWSATSPLHF

j_call: TRBJ1-3
d_call: TRBD1
clone_size: -
v_call: TRBV30
cdr3_nt: TGTGCCTGGAAAGCGACAGGGCCACCGACCATATATTTT
cdr3_aa: CAWKATGPPTIYF

j_call: TRBJ2-1
d_call: -
clone_size: -
v_call: TRBV15
cdr3_nt: TGTGCCACCAGCAGAGATCTTGGCTTAGGGTTAGATGAGCAGTTCTTC
cdr3_aa: CATSRDLGLGLDEQFF

j_call: TRBJ1-4
d_call: -
clone_size: few
v_call: TRBV30
cdr3_nt: TGTGCCTGGAGTAAACCGCCGGGGGAAAAACTGTTTTTT
cdr3_aa: CAWSKPPGEKLFF

j_call: TRBJ2-5
d_call: -
clone_size: -
v_call: TRBV6-6
cdr3_nt: TGTGCCAGCAGTTACGAGGGCGGGGTGGAGACCCAGTACTTC
cdr3_aa: CASSYEGGVETQYF

j_call: TRBJ2-5
d_call: -
clone_size: -
v_call: TRBV27
cdr3_nt: TGTGCCAGCAGTTCGTCAAGGTACCACGAGACCCAGTACTTC
cdr3_aa: CASSSSRYHETQYF

j_call: TRBJ1-2
d_call: -
clone_size: -
v_call: TRBV2
cdr3_nt: TGTGCCGGCGACCTTACGGGGGCCTATGGCTACACCTTC
cdr3_aa: CAGDLTGAYGYTF

j_call: TRBJ2-1
d_call: TRBD1
clone_size: -
v_call: TRBV5-6
cdr3_nt: TGTGCCAGCAGCTTGGTGGGACAGTCCTTCAATGAGCAGTTCTTC
cdr3_aa: CASSLVGQSFNEQFF

j_call: TRBJ2-4
d_call: -
clone_size: -
v_call: TRBV30
cdr3_nt: TGTGCCTGGGATCAGAGGGGAGCCAAAAACATTCAGTACTTC
cdr3_aa: CAWDQRGAKNIQYF

j_call: TRBJ1-5
d_call: -
clone_size: few
v_call: TRBV6-6
cdr3_nt: TGTGCCAGCAGTTACGCTGGCCAGCCCCAGCATTTT
cdr3_aa: CASSYAGQPQHF

j_call: TRBJ2-3
d_call: -
clone_size: -
v_call: TRBV29-1
cdr3_nt: TGCAGCGTTGATATGGCGGGCACAGATACGCAGTATTTT
cdr3_aa: CSVDMAGTDTQYF

j_call: TRBJ2-7
d_call: TRBD2
clone_size: many
v_call: TRBV7-2
cdr3_nt: TGTGCCAGCAGCTTAGATGGCGGGGGGATTTCCTACGAGCAGTACTTC
cdr3_aa: CASSLDGGGISYEQYF

j_call: TRBJ1-1
d_call: TRBD1
clone_size: -
v_call: TRBV5-1
cdr3_nt: TGCGCCAGCAGCGGGACAGGGGTTGAAGCTTTCTTT
cdr3_aa: CASSGTGVEAFF

j_call: TRBJ2-7
d_call: TRBD1
clone_size: -
v_call: TRBV6-5
cdr3_nt: TGTGCCAGCAGCGTGACAGGGGGCGAGCAGTACTTC
cdr3_aa: CASSVTGGEQYF

j_call: TRBJ2-5
d_call: -
clone_size: few
v_call: TRBV2
cdr3_nt: TGTGCCAGCGGTGTCACAGGGACAACGGAAGAGACCCAGTACTTC
cdr3_aa: CASGVTGTTEETQYF

j_call: TRBJ2-3
d_call: -
clone_size: few
v_call: TRBV2
cdr3_nt: TGTGCCAGCAGAGGAGGCTACGGCACAGATACGCAGTATTTT
cdr3_aa: CASRGGYGTDTQYF

j_call: TRBJ2-7
d_call: -
clone_size: -
v_call: TRBV20-1
cdr3_nt: TGCAGTGCTAGGGGTGGATACGAGCAGTACTTC
cdr3_aa: CSARGGYEQYF

j_call: TRBJ1-5
d_call: TRBD1
clone_size: -
v_call: TRBV4-3
cdr3_nt: TGCGCCAGCAGCCTGGACAGGGACAATCAGCCCCAGCATTTT
cdr3_aa: CASSLDRDNQPQHF

j_call: TRBJ1-6
d_call: -
clone_size: -
v_call: TRBV19
cdr3_nt: TGTGCCAGTAGTATTTTCACGGGACGGACTCTTAATTCACCCCTCCACTTT
cdr3_aa: CASSIFTGRTLNSPLHF

j_call: TRBJ1-5
d_call: -
clone_size: -
v_call: TRBV29-1
cdr3_nt: TGCAGCGTAGCGGGACACCCGGATCAGCCCCAGCATTTT
cdr3_aa: CSVAGHPDQPQHF

j_call: TRBJ2-3
d_call: TRBD2
clone_size: few
v_call: TRBV4-3
cdr3_nt: TGCGCCAGCAGCCACAAGACTAGCGGGGAGACAGATACGCAGTATTTT
cdr3_aa: CASSHKTSGETDTQYF

j_call: TRBJ2-5
d_call: -
clone_size: once
v_call: TRBV5-4
cdr3_nt: TGTGCCAGCAGCTTGCTCGGGACCGCGCAAGAGACCCAGTACTTC
cdr3_aa: CASSLLGTAQETQYF

j_call: TRBJ1-3
d_call: TRBD1
clone_size: -
v_call: TRBV4-1
cdr3_nt: TGCGCCAGCAGCCGAGACTACAGGGGAGAATCTGGAAACACCATATATTTT
cdr3_aa: CASSRDYRGESGNTIYF

j_call: TRBJ2-1
d_call: -
clone_size: -
v_call: TRBV30
cdr3_nt: TGTGCCTGGAATCAGCAGAGGACAAGAAACAATGAGCAGTTCTTC
cdr3_aa: CAWNQQRTRNNEQFF

j_call: TRBJ2-1
d_call: -
clone_size: -
v_call: TRBV7-9
cdr3_nt: TGTGCCAGCAGCTCAAGCCCCGGGACACCACCCTACAATGAGCAGTTCTTC
cdr3_aa: CASSSSPGTPPYNEQFF

j_call: TRBJ2-3
d_call: TRBD2
clone_size: -
v_call: TRBV28
cdr3_nt: TGTGCCAGCAGTTTAGCGGGGGGCCCGGGAGCAGATACGCAGTATTTT
cdr3_aa: CASSLAGGPGADTQYF

j_call: TRBJ1-5
d_call: -
clone_size: -
v_call: TRBV29-1
cdr3_nt: TGCAGCGTTAGGGCGCCAAATCAGCCCCAGCATTTT
cdr3_aa: CSVRAPNQPQHF

j_call: TRBJ1-2
d_call: -
clone_size: -
v_call: TRBV25-1
cdr3_nt: TGTGCCAGCAGTGAATTAGGTAGACTCTACTATGGCTACACCTTC
cdr3_aa: CASSELGRLYYGYTF

j_call: TRBJ1-1
d_call: TRBD1
clone_size: -
v_call: TRBV29-1
cdr3_nt: TGCAGCGTCCCAGGGGGAATGAACACTGAAGCTTTCTTT
cdr3_aa: CSVPGGMNTEAFF

j_call: TRBJ2-7
d_call: TRBD2
clone_size: -
v_call: TRBV29-1
cdr3_nt: TGCAGCGTTGAAGATCTCGGACTAGCGGGGACCGCAGAGCAGTACTTC
cdr3_aa: CSVEDLGLAGTAEQYF

j_call: TRBJ2-6
d_call: -
clone_size: few
v_call: TRBV2
cdr3_nt: TGTGCCAGCAAGTCGACAGGTCTTACTGGGGCCAACGTCCTGACTTTC
cdr3_aa: CASKSTGLTGANVLTF

j_call: TRBJ1-5
d_call: -
clone_size: few
v_call: TRBV27
cdr3_nt: TGTGCCAGCAGCTACCGGGCAGACAGAAATCAGCCCCAGCATTTT
cdr3_aa: CASSYRADRNQPQHF

j_call: TRBJ2-7
d_call: TRBD1
clone_size: -
v_call: TRBV7-2
cdr3_nt: TGTGCCAGCAGCACTACAGGGGGCGGATACGAGCAGTACTTC
cdr3_aa: CASSTTGGGYEQYF

j_call: TRBJ2-6
d_call: -
clone_size: -
v_call: TRBV15
cdr3_nt: TGTGCCACCAGTCCTAGTTACTCTGGGGCCAACGTCCTGACTTTC
cdr3_aa: CATSPSYSGANVLTF

j_call: TRBJ2-7
d_call: TRBD2
clone_size: -
v_call: TRBV5-1
cdr3_nt: TGCGCCAGCAGTATACAGCGGGGGACCTACGAGCAGTACTTC
cdr3_aa: CASSIQRGTYEQYF

j_call: TRBJ1-4
d_call: TRBD1
clone_size: -
v_call: TRBV25-1
cdr3_nt: TGTGCCAGCAGGACGGGACAGGGGAATTGGGAAAAACTGTTTTTT
cdr3_aa: CASRTGQGNWEKLFF

j_call: TRBJ1-2
d_call: -
clone_size: few
v_call: TRBV29-1
cdr3_nt: TGCAGCGTTAGACATGAGGCGGACTATGGCTACACCTTC
cdr3_aa: CSVRHEADYGYTF

j_call: TRBJ2-7
d_call: TRBD2
clone_size: few
v_call: TRBV18
cdr3_nt: TGTGCCAGCTCACCCACGGGGGGCTACGAGCAGTACTTC
cdr3_aa: CASSPTGGYEQYF

j_call: TRBJ1-1
d_call: TRBD1
clone_size: -
v_call: TRBV19
cdr3_nt: TGTGCCAGTAGTCAAACAGGGGGCGGCATGAACACTGAAGCTTTCTTT
cdr3_aa: CASSQTGGGMNTEAFF

j_call: TRBJ2-7
d_call: -
clone_size: few
v_call: TRBV4-1
cdr3_nt: TGCGCCAGCAGCCAAGTCTTCGGGGGAGACTACGAGCAGTACTTC
cdr3_aa: CASSQVFGGDYEQYF

j_call: TRBJ1-2
d_call: -
clone_size: -
v_call: TRBV29-1
cdr3_nt: TGCAGCGTTGAGGGGTACTTGGATGGCTACACCTTC
cdr3_aa: CSVEGYLDGYTF

j_call: TRBJ1-1
d_call: -
clone_size: -
v_call: TRBV6-1
cdr3_nt: TGTGCCAGCAGTGTGGCAGGGGTCTTGAACACTGAAGCTTTCTTT
cdr3_aa: CASSVAGVLNTEAFF

j_call: TRBJ2-7
d_call: -
clone_size: -
v_call: TRBV20-1
cdr3_nt: TGCAGTGCTAGGGGACCGATCGAGCAGTACTTC
cdr3_aa: CSARGPIEQYF